A selection of T cell receptor beta chains follows, all from one sample in a study of blood T cells in healthy people across ages. TCRdb redid the calling of the 5' RACE reads with MiXCR, one entry per CDR3 protein. The table lists roughly 1,500,000 distinct CDR3 sequences, around 39% of them singletons. The specimen sequenced was blood. The origin of the receptors is a woman between 18 and 29 years old in good health. Each CDR3 is given with its conserved first and last residue. Fields, in order: V gene, CDR3 length, clone size, J gene, D gene, CDR3 DNA, CDR3 protein. A D gene is named only where the DNA matches it firmly. The size field is filled for only some rows; it gives once, few, many or a size class.

TRBV3-1	14	few	TRBJ1-2	TRBD1	TGTGCCAGCAGCCAGACAGGGGGCGCGGGAGGCTACACCTTC	CASSQTGGAGGYTF
TRBV7-2	16	NA	TRBJ1-5	NA	TGTGCCAGCAGCGATCGAGACTACTATAGCAATCAGCCCCAGCATTTT	CASSDRDYYSNQPQHF
TRBV6-5	14	few	TRBJ2-1	NA	TGTGCCAGCAAACGACCCGACGGTTACAATGAGCAGTTCTTC	CASKRPDGYNEQFF
TRBV2	14	NA	TRBJ2-5	TRBD2	TGTGCCAGCGGGGGGGGAGACAGCAAAGAGACCCAGTACTTC	CASGGGDSKETQYF
TRBV27	12	few	TRBJ2-3	NA	TGTGCCAGCAGTTTGCCAGGGGCCGAGCAGTATTTT	CASSLPGAEQYF
TRBV29-1	13	NA	TRBJ1-2	TRBD1	TGCAGCGTAGGGGACAGGGGAGACTATGGCTACACCTTC	CSVGDRGDYGYTF
TRBV29-1	11	many	TRBJ1-2	NA	TGCAGCGTTACAGGGAACTATGGCTACACCTTC	CSVTGNYGYTF
TRBV3-1	17	few	TRBJ2-6	TRBD1	TGTGCCAGCAGCCCAACAGGGGGATACTCTGGGGCCAACGTCCTGACTTTC	CASSPTGGYSGANVLTF
TRBV27	16	few	TRBJ1-1	NA	TGTGCCAGCAGTCCCGGGACACTACCTAGGAACACTGAAGCTTTCTTT	CASSPGTLPRNTEAFF
TRBV7-2	18	NA	TRBJ2-7	TRBD2	TGTGCCAGCAGCCGGGTAGCGGGACGGGCCGCTCCTTCCTACGAGCAGTACTTC	CASSRVAGRAAPSYEQYF
TRBV4-1	15	many	TRBJ1-2	NA	TGCGCCAGCAGCCCGTCAACAGGAATCAACTATGGCTACACCTTC	CASSPSTGINYGYTF
TRBV18	15	few	TRBJ1-6	TRBD1	TGTGCCAGCTCACCGTCACAGGGGACCAATTCACCCCTCCACTTT	CASSPSQGTNSPLHF
TRBV6-4	12	NA	TRBJ2-5	NA	TGTGCCAGCAGTGACTCCGGCAGGGAGCAGTACTTC	CASSDSGREQYF
TRBV29-1	13	NA	TRBJ1-2	NA	TGCAGCGTTGCGCACACCGGGTTCTTAGGCTACACCTTC	CSVAHTGFLGYTF
TRBV7-8	15	NA	TRBJ1-1	TRBD1	TGTGCCAGCAGCCCCCGGGACAGGTGGGTCACTGAAGCTTTCTTT	CASSPRDRWVTEAFF
TRBV6-1	16	NA	TRBJ2-7	TRBD1	TGTGCCAGCAGTGCCTCGGGACAGGGGGCACCCTACGAGCAGTACTTC	CASSASGQGAPYEQYF
TRBV12-3/TRBV12-4	10	NA	TRBJ1-2	NA	TGTGCCAGCAGTTTACTGAGCTACACCTTC	CASSLLSYTF
TRBV10-2	14	NA	TRBJ2-7	NA	TGCGCCAGCAGCGATCTCACAGGAACTTACGAGCAGTACTTC	CASSDLTGTYEQYF
TRBV20-1	10	many	TRBJ2-1	NA	TGCAGTGCCCCTTACAATGAGCAGTTCTTC	CSAPYNEQFF
TRBV29-1	15	NA	TRBJ1-3	NA	TGCAGCGTTGTATTCGGGGACCTCTCTGGAAACACCATATATTTT	CSVVFGDLSGNTIYF
TRBV30	12	NA	TRBJ2-3	NA	TGTGCCTGGAGTGTAGCGTCAGATACGCAGTATTTT	CAWSVASDTQYF
TRBV30	13	NA	TRBJ2-7	NA	TGTGCCAGTCATAACGGGGGTTCCTACGAGCAGTACTTC	CASHNGGSYEQYF
TRBV28	15	NA	TRBJ2-7	TRBD2	TGTGCCAGCAGTTCCGGGGGGACGGTGTCCTACGAGCAGTACTTC	CASSSGGTVSYEQYF
TRBV20-1	17	NA	TRBJ2-5	NA	TGCAGTGCTCCCCGCCTTGGTTGGGGGTCAACCCAAGAGACCCAGTACTTC	CSAPRLGWGSTQETQYF
TRBV10-3	12	few	TRBJ2-7	NA	TGTGCCATCAGTGTACAGGCCTACGAGCAGTACTTC	CAISVQAYEQYF
TRBV12-3/TRBV12-4	13	NA	TRBJ1-1	NA	TGTGCCAGCAGTTTAAGCATGGCCACTGAAGCTTTCTTT	CASSLSMATEAFF
TRBV7-2	15	few	TRBJ2-2	NA	TGTGCCAGCAGCCTTTTCGGGGCATCCACCGGGGAGCTGTTTTTT	CASSLFGASTGELFF
TRBV3-1	14	NA	TRBJ1-2	NA	TGTGCCAGCAGCCAAGGAACACCCCGGGATGGCTACACCTTC	CASSQGTPRDGYTF
TRBV3-1	15	few	TRBJ2-7	NA	TGTGCCAGCAGCCTTCAGGGAGGCCTGTCGGGCGAGCAGTACTTC	CASSLQGGLSGEQYF
TRBV5-1	14	many	TRBJ1-1	NA	TGCGCCAGCAGCTTGGCGGGGCGGAGGACTGAAGCTTTCTTT	CASSLAGRRTEAFF
TRBV2	14	NA	TRBJ2-5	NA	TGTGCCAGCAGTAAACAGCTCCTTCAAGAGACCCAGTACTTC	CASSKQLLQETQYF
TRBV30	15	NA	TRBJ2-1	TRBD1	TGTGCCTGGAACCTACAGGGGCATGGTGTCAATGAGCAGTTCTTC	CAWNLQGHGVNEQFF
TRBV6-5	18	NA	TRBJ2-5	TRBD1	TGTGCCAGCAGTTACTCGAATTTGGACAGGGGGTACCAAGAGACCCAGTACTTC	CASSYSNLDRGYQETQYF
TRBV6-5	14	NA	TRBJ2-4	TRBD2	TGTGCCAGCAGCAACGGGGGGGCGGCGTTCATTCAGTACTTC	CASSNGGAAFIQYF
TRBV7-2	14	NA	TRBJ1-6	NA	TGTGCCAGCAGCTACGGGACCCAGAATTCACCCCTCCACTTT	CASSYGTQNSPLHF
TRBV4-1	15	NA	TRBJ2-7	NA	TGCGCCAGCAGCCGGACTGTTGACAGCTCCTACGAGCAGTACTTC	CASSRTVDSSYEQYF
TRBV5-1	14	NA	TRBJ1-1	NA	TGCGCCAGCAGCACCCTCGCGGTATCCACTGAAGCTTTCTTT	CASSTLAVSTEAFF
TRBV7-9	14	NA	TRBJ1-1	TRBD1	TGTGCCAGCACCCCACAGGGGAAGAACACTGAAGCTTTCTTT	CASTPQGKNTEAFF